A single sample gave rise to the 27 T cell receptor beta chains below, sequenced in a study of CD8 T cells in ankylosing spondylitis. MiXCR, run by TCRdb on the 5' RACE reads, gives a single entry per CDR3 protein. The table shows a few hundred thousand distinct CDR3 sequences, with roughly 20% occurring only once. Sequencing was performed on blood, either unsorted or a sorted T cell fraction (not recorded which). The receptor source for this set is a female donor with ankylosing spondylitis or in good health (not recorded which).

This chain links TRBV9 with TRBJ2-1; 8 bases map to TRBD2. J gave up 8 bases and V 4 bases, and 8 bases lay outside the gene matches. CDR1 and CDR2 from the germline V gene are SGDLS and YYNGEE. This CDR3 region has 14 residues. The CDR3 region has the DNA TGTGCCAGCAGCAATAGCGGGATAGCGGATGAGCAGTTCTTC. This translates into CASSNSGIADEQFF.

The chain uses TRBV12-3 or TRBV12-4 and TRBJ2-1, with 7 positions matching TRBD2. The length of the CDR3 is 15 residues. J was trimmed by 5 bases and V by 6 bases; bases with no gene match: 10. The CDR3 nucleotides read TGTGCCAGCAGCCCTCGGGGGGAGAGGGACAATGAGCAGTTCTTC. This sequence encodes CASSPRGERDNEQFF.

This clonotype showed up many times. The CDR3 region is CASGPRAGTYEQYF. Here the CDR3 DNA reads TGTGCTAGTGGTCCCCGCGCGGGGACCTACGAGCAGTACTTC. This chain joins TRBV12-5 and TRBJ2-7, with a weak D call TRBD2 (6 bases). The CDR3 covers 14 residues. The V end was cut by 5 bases, the J end by 2 bases, with 13 bases between. CDR1 LGHNT and CDR2 FRNRAP come from the germline V gene.

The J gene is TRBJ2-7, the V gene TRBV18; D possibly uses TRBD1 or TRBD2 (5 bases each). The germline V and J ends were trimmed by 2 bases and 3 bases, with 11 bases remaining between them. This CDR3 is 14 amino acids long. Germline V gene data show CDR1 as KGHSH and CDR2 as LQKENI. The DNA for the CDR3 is TGTGCCAGCTCACCAGGGACGCTGGGCTACGAGCAGTACTTC. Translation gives CASSPGTLGYEQYF.

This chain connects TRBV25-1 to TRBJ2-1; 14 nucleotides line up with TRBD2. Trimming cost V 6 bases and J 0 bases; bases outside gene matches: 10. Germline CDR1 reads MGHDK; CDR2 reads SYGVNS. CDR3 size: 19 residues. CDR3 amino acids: CASSALPGTSGSSYNEQFF. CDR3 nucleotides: TGTGCCAGCAGCGCCCTTCCCGGGACTAGCGGGAGCTCCTACAATGAGCAGTTCTTC.

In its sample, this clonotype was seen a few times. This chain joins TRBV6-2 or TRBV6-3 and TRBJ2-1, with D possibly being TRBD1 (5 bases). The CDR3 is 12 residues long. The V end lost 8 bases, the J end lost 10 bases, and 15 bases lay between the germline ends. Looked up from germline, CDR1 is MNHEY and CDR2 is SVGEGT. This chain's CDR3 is CASGQGEGEQFF. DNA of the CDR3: TGTGCCAGCGGCCAAGGGGAAGGCGAGCAGTTCTTC.

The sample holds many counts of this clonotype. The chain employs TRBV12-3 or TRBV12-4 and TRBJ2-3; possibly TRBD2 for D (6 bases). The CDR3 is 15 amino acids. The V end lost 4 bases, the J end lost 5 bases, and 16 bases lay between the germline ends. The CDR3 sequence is CASSSGTQNGDTQYF. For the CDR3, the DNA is TGTGCCAGCAGTTCCGGGACTCAAAACGGAGATACGCAGTATTTT.

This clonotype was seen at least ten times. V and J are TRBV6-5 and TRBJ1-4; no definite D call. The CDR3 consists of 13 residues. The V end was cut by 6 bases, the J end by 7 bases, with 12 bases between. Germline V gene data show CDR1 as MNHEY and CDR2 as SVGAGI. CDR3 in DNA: TGTGCCAGCAGCTATGGACGGATTGAAAAACTGTTTTTT. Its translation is CASSYGRIEKLFF.

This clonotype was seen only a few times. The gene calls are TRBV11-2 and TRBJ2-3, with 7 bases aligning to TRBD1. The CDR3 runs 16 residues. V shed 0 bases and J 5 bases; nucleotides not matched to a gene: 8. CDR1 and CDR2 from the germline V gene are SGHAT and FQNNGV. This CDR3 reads CASSLDRQGGVDTQYF. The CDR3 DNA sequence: TGTGCCAGCAGCTTAGATCGACAGGGCGGCGTAGATACGCAGTATTTT.

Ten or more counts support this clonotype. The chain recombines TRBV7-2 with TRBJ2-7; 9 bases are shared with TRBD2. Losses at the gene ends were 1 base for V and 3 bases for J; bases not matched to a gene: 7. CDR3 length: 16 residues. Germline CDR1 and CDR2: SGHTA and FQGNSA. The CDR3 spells CASSLEGSSGVYEQYF. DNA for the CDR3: TGTGCCAGCAGCTTAGAGGGGTCTAGCGGGGTCTACGAGCAGTACTTC.

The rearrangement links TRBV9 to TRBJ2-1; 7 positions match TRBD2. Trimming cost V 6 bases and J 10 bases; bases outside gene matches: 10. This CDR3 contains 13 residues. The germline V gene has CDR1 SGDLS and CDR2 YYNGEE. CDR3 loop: CASTTSDEGEQFF. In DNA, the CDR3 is TGTGCCAGCACTACTAGCGACGAGGGGGAGCAGTTCTTC.

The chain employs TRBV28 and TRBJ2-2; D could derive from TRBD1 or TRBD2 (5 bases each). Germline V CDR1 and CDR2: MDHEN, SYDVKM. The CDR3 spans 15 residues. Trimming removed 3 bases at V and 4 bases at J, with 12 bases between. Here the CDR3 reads CASSFSRAGTGELFF. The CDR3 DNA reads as TGTGCCAGCAGTTTCTCCAGGGCGGGCACCGGGGAGCTGTTTTTT. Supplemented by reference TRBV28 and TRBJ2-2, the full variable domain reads DVKVTQSSRYLVKRTGEKVFLECVQDMDHENMFWYRQDPGLGLRLIYFSYDVKMKEKGDIPEGYSVSREKKERFSLILESASTNQTSMYLCASSFSRAGTGELFFGEGSRLTVL.

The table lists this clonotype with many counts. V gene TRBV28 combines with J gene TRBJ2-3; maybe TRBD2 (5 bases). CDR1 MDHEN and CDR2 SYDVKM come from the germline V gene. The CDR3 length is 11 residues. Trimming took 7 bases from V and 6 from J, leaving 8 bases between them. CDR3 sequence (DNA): TGTGCCAGCAAAAGGAGGGATACGCAGTATTTT. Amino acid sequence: CASKRRDTQYF. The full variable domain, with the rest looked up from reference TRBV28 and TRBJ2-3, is DVKVTQSSRYLVKRTGEKVFLECVQDMDHENMFWYRQDPGLGLRLIYFSYDVKMKEKGDIPEGYSVSREKKERFSLILESASTNQTSMYLCASKRRDTQYFGPGTRLTVL.

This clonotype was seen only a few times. In nucleotides, the CDR3 is TGTGCCAGCAGCTCGGACAGGGCTGAAAACACCGGGGAGCTGTTTTTT. This encodes CASSSDRAENTGELFF. The chain carries TRBV6-1 and TRBJ2-2, with 8 bases lining up with TRBD1. Germline V gene sequence: CDR1 MNHNS, CDR2 SASEGT. Unmatched junction bases numbered 8, after V lost 6 bases and J lost 2 bases. The CDR3 is made up of 16 amino acids.

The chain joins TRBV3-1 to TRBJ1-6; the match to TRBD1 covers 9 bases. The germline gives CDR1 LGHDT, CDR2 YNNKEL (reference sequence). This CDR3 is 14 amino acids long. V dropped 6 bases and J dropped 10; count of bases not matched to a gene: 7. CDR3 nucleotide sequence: TGTGCCAGCAGGACCGGGACAGGGAAATCACCCCTCCACTTT. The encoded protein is CASRTGTGKSPLHF.

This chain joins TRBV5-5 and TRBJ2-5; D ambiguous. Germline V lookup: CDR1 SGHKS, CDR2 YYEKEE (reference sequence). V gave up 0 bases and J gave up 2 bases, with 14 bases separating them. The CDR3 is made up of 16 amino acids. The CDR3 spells CASSLEPHWDQETQYF. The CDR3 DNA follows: TGTGCCAGCAGCTTGGAACCTCACTGGGATCAAGAGACCCAGTACTTC.

CDR3 sequence reads: CASSLGSGKIMQYF. CDR3 sequence (DNA): TGTGCCAGCAGCTTGGGAAGCGGGAAGATCATGCAGTATTTT. V and J are TRBV7-2 and TRBJ2-3; 7 bases are shared with TRBD2. V was clipped by 3 bases and J by 11 bases; unmatched bases: 11. Germline CDR1 reads SGHTA; CDR2 reads FQGNSA. The CDR3 is made up of 14 amino acids.

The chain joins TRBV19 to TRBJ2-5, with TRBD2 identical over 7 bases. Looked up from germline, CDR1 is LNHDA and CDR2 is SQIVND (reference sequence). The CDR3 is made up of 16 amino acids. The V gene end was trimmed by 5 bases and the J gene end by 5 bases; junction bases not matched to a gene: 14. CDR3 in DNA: TGTGCCAGTAGTCGAAGCGGGACTCCTTTTGGGGAGACCCAGTACTTC. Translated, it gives CASSRSGTPFGETQYF.

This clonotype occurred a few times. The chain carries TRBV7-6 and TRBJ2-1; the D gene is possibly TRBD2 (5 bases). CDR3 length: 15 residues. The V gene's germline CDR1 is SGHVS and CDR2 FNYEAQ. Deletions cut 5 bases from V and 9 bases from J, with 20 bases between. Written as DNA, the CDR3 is TGTGCCAGCAGCCCTCTGGCCCCCGACGAGGGTGAGCAGTTCTTC. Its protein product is CASSPLAPDEGEQFF.

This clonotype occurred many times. The CDR3 nucleotides read TGCGCCAGCAGCTTAGGCCACGAGCAGTACTTC. Translating it yields CASSLGHEQYF. This chain joins TRBV5-1 and TRBJ2-7, with D uncertain. V lost 2 bases to trimming and J lost 5 bases, with 5 bases between them. Germline CDR1 is SGHRS and CDR2 is YFSETQ. The CDR3 spans 11 residues.

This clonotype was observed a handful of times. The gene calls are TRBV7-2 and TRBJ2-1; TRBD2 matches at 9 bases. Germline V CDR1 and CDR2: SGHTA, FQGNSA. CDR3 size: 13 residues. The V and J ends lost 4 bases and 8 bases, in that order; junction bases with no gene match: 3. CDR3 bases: TGTGCCAGCAGCTACGTAGCGGGGGATGAGCAGTTCTTC. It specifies CASSYVAGDEQFF.

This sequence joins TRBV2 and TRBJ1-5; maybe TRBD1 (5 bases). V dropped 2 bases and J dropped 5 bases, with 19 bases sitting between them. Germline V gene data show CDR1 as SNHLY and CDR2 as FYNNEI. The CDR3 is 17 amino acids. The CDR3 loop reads CASSEWARRQRYQPQHF. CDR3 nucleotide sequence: TGTGCCAGCAGTGAATGGGCGCGAAGACAGAGGTATCAGCCCCAGCATTTT.

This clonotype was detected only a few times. CDR3 amino acids: CASSLGRRGAEAFF. CDR3 sequence (DNA): TGTGCCAGCAGCTTGGGTCGCAGGGGCGCTGAAGCTTTCTTT. The chain couples TRBV5-4 to TRBJ1-1; possible D gene TRBD1, 6 bases. Trimming took off 0 bases at V and 6 bases at J, with 12 bases between the two ends. Germline lookup yields CDR1 SGHNT and CDR2 YYREEE (reference sequence). CDR3 length: 14 residues.

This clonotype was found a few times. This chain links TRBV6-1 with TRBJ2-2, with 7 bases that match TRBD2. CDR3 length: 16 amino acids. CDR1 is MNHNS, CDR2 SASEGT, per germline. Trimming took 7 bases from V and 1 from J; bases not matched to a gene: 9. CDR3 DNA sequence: TGTGCCAGCATCACGGGAGGCGACGTGAACACCGGGGAGCTGTTTTTT. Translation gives CASITGGDVNTGELFF.

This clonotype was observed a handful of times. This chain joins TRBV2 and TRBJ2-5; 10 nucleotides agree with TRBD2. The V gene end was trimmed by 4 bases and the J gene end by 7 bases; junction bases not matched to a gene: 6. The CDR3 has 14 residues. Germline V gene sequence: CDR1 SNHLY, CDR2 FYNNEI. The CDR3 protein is CASSASGSGVTQYF. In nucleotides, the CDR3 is TGTGCCAGCAGTGCTAGCGGGAGCGGGGTGACCCAGTACTTC.

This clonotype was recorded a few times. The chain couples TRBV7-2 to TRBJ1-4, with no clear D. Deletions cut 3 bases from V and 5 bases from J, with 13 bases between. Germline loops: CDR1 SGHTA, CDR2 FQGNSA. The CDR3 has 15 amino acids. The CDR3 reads CASSFGRGPNEKLFF. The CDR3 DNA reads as TGTGCCAGCAGCTTCGGGCGAGGTCCGAATGAAAAACTGTTTTTT. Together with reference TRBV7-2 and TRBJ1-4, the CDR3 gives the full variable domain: GAGVSQSPSNKVTEKGKDVELRCDPISGHTALYWYRQSLGQGLEFLIYFQGNSAPDKSGLPSDRFSAERTGGSVSTLTIQRTQQEDSAVYLCASSFGRGPNEKLFFGSGTQLSVL.

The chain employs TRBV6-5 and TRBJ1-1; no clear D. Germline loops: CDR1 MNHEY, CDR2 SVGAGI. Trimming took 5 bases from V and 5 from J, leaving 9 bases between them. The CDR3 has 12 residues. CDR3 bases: TGTGCCAGCAGTCAGACCCGGACTGAAGCTTTCTTT. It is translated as CASSQTRTEAFF.